This is a list of T cell receptor beta chains from one sample in a study of cytomegalovirus exposure and HLA in healthy donors. Clones were read by immunoSEQ multiplex PCR, and TCRdb kept only the in-frame ones, dropping some. The sample shows about 130,000 clones, around 80% of them seen only once. The sample was PBMCs. The receptors here all came from a man aged 50-59 years in good health and CMV-seronegative. The CDR3 runs from the conserved cysteine through the conserved F or W. D genes are given only for firm matches. Clone size is given for some rows only: seen once, a few or many times, or a class if the clone is expanded.

d_gene	j_gene	abundance	v_gene	CDR3nt	CDR3aa
-	TRBJ1-3	few	TRBV28	TGTGCCAGCAGTTCCGCCGGGGGATCGAACTCTGGAAACACCATATATTTT	CASSSAGGSNSGNTIYF
-	TRBJ2-3	-	TRBV6-6	TGTGCCAGCAGCCCCGGAGGCGTTAGCACAGATACGCAGTATTTT	CASSPGGVSTDTQYF
TRBD1	TRBJ1-3	few	TRBV10-3	TGTGCCATCAGGCAGGGGGCCTCTGGAAACACCATATATTTT	CAIRQGASGNTIYF
-	TRBJ1-1	-	TRBV18	TGTGCCAGCTCACTGGGGACCGGGGGAGAAGCTTTCTTT	CASSLGTGGEAFF
-	TRBJ2-3	-	TRBV5-4	TGTGCCAGCAGCTTGTCTTCGAGCGGCGGCACAGATACGCAGTATTTT	CASSLSSSGGTDTQYF
TRBD1	TRBJ1-3	-	TRBV19	TGTGCCAGTTCTCAGGGGGCTACAGGAAACACTATATATTTT	CASSQGATGNTIYF
TRBD1	TRBJ1-2	-	TRBV30	TGTGCCTGGAGTGTACAGGGACAGGGAAGCGGCTACACCTTC	CAWSVQGQGSGYTF
-	TRBJ1-6	-	TRBV19	TGTGCCAGTAGTCCGTCAGCGGAGGCGGATTCACCCCTCCACTTT	CASSPSAEADSPLHF
-	TRBJ1-4	-	TRBV5-1	TGCGCCAGCAGCCCGCTCGGGGTGCTGGGGGGAAATGAAAAACTGTTTTTT	CASSPLGVLGGNEKLFF
TRBD1	TRBJ1-4	-	TRBV28	TGTGCCAGCAGGGTGGGACAGGGATATGAAAAACTGTTTTTT	CASRVGQGYEKLFF
-	TRBJ1-4	-	TRBV19	TGTGCCAGTAGTTCGAACACCAGAGAAAAACTGTTTTTT	CASSSNTREKLFF
-	TRBJ1-5	-	TRBV30	TGTGCCTGGAGCGCAGAGTCGGGAAGGCCCCAGCATTTT	CAWSAESGRPQHF
-	TRBJ1-1	-	TRBV15	TGTGCCACCAGCAGAGATCACCCAGGGGTGAACACTGAAGCTTTCTTT	CATSRDHPGVNTEAFF
TRBD1	TRBJ1-6	-	TRBV10-1	TGCGCCAGCAGACAGGGGAACTCACCCCTCCACTTT	CASRQGNSPLHF
-	TRBJ1-5	-	TRBV21-1	TGTGCCAGCGGCAAAGAACGTAGTCAGCCCCAGCATTTT	CASGKERSQPQHF
TRBD1	TRBJ2-3	few	TRBV19	TGTGCCAGTAGTTCCAAACCGGGACAGGGAATCACAGATACGCAGTATTTT	CASSSKPGQGITDTQYF
TRBD1	TRBJ1-2	-	TRBV15	TGTGCCACCAGCAGAGATCTGGACAGGGACTATGGCTACACCTTC	CATSRDLDRDYGYTF
TRBD1	TRBJ2-1	-	TRBV2	TGTGCCAGCAGGGGGGACAGGGGTCGTTCCTACAATGAGCAGTTCTTC	CASRGDRGRSYNEQFF
TRBD1	TRBJ1-1	-	TRBV10-3	TGTGCCATCAGTGAGTCTGGACAGGGGGCGCGTACTGACACTGAAGCTTTCTTT	CAISESGQGARTDTEAFF
TRBD2	TRBJ2-3	-	TRBV9	TGTGCCAGCAGCGTAGGACTAGCGGGGGCCGCAGAAGATACGCAGTATTTT	CASSVGLAGAAEDTQYF
TRBD2	TRBJ2-7	-	TRBV5-1	TGCGCCAGCAAGAGGACTAGCGGTCTCTACGAGCAGTACTTC	CASKRTSGLYEQYF
TRBD1	TRBJ1-4	once	TRBV4-1	TGCGCCAGCAGCCGGACAGGGGACGAAAAACTGTTTTTT	CASSRTGDEKLFF
-	TRBJ2-5	-	TRBV4-1	TGCGCCAGCAGCCAAGGGGGGGGGCCGCAAGAGACCCAGTACTTC	CASSQGGGPQETQYF
TRBD2	TRBJ2-5	-	TRBV10-2	TGCGCCAGCAGGAGCGGGGCCCGTGGGACCCAGTACTTC	CASRSGARGTQYF
TRBD2	TRBJ2-7	once	TRBV5-1	TGCGCCAGCAGCAGGGCCAGCGGGGGGGCGAACGAGCAGTACTTC	CASSRASGGANEQYF
TRBD1	TRBJ1-5	-	TRBV29-1	TGCAGCGTTGGGGACAGGGAAGGCAATCAGCCCCAGCATTTT	CSVGDREGNQPQHF
TRBD2	TRBJ2-2	-	TRBV5-1	TGCGCCAGCAGCTCCGGGACTAGCGTGACCGGGGAGCTGTTTTTT	CASSSGTSVTGELFF
TRBD2	TRBJ2-3	few	TRBV7-8	TGTGCCAGCAGCGGCCGGACTAGCGGTTTCGATACGCAGTATTTT	CASSGRTSGFDTQYF
TRBD2	TRBJ2-3	-	TRBV10-3	TGTGCCATCAGTGAGTCGGCTAGCGGGGGATTAGATACGCAGTATTTT	CAISESASGGLDTQYF
-	TRBJ1-2	-	TRBV19	TGTGCCAGTAGTATAGAGGGGGCCCACACCTTC	CASSIEGAHTF
TRBD2	TRBJ2-1	-	TRBV4-1	TGCGCCAGCAGCGCCCGGACTAGCGGGGGCCCCAATGAGCAGTTCTTC	CASSARTSGGPNEQFF
-	TRBJ1-1	-	TRBV4-2	TGTGCCAGCAGCCAAGCCGAGGGAATGCGGTCCAACGAAGCTTTCTTT	CASSQAEGMRSNEAFF
-	TRBJ2-5	-	TRBV5-4	TGTGCCAGCAGCCTAGGTCGACAGCTTCAAGAGACCCAGTACTTC	CASSLGRQLQETQYF
TRBD1	TRBJ1-6	-	TRBV7-9	TGTGCCAGCAGCCCACGGACAGGGAACGATTCACCCCTCCACTTT	CASSPRTGNDSPLHF
-	TRBJ1-1	-	TRBV18	TGTGCCAGCTCACCGCTCCGGGACAAGAACACTGAAGCTTTCTTT	CASSPLRDKNTEAFF
-	TRBJ1-1	few	TRBV18	TGTGCCAGCTCACCTTCTGGACAGACTGAAGCTTTCTTT	CASSPSGQTEAFF
TRBD2	TRBJ2-1	-	TRBV7-2	TGTGCCAGCAGCTTCGGGGGGACTCACTACAATGAGCAGTTCTTC	CASSFGGTHYNEQFF
TRBD1	TRBJ1-6	-	TRBV6-5	TGTGCCAGCAGTTCACAGGGGGATTCACCCCTCCACTTT	CASSSQGDSPLHF
-	TRBJ1-5	-	TRBV2	TGTGCCATCGCCGGTGCAGGGAGGGTCAATCAGCCCCAGCATTTT	CAIAGAGRVNQPQHF
-	TRBJ2-1	-	TRBV5-1	TGCGCCAGCAGCGAAGTCCCGGGAGCGGATGAGCAGTTCTTC	CASSEVPGADEQFF
-	TRBJ2-3	-	TRBV11-2	TGTGCCAGCAGCTTTAGCCGACTGGAAGATACGCAGTATTTT	CASSFSRLEDTQYF
TRBD1	TRBJ1-2	-	TRBV27	TGTGCCAGCAGTTTAGGGCAGGGGGGCGGCTACACCTTC	CASSLGQGGGYTF
-	TRBJ1-1	-	TRBV5-1	TGCGCCAGCAGCGTTGAATCGGGGGGCACTGAAGCTTTCTTT	CASSVESGGTEAFF
TRBD2	TRBJ2-2	-	TRBV4-2	TGTGCCAGCAGCCAAACCGGGACTAGCGGGGGGCCCGGGGAGCTGTTTTTT	CASSQTGTSGGPGELFF
TRBD2	TRBJ2-4	-	TRBV28	TGTGCCAGCAGTATCCGGACTAGCGGGGAACCCTTTAAATTC	CASSIRTSGEPFKF
-	TRBJ2-7	-	TRBV6-1	TGTGCCAGCAGTGACAGGGGTTACGAGCAGTACTTC	CASSDRGYEQYF
TRBD1	TRBJ1-5	-	TRBV6-1	TGTGCCAGCAGTGAGGGACAGACAAATAGCAATCAGCCCCAGCATTTT	CASSEGQTNSNQPQHF
TRBD2	TRBJ2-3	-	TRBV18	TGTGCCAGCTCACCACAGAGCGGGCGGGGGGCCGATACAGATACGCAGTATTTT	CASSPQSGRGADTDTQYF
-	TRBJ2-1	-	TRBV7-9	TGTTCCAGCAGCCCTTTGGGGGACAACTCCTACAATGAGCAGTTCTTC	CSSSPLGDNSYNEQFF